This TCR beta chain was recorded in a study of identical twins. All donors were healthy Caucasians. Regarding the study as a whole: Out-of-frame beta chain sequences displayed weaker excess sharing between twins. Conclusions rested on cross-sectional statistics rather than following the same donors. There is a chance that invariant MAIT and iNKT cells partially muddied zero-insertion analyses.

This clonotype was picked up many times. Its antigen is unknown. The CDR3 extends over 15 amino acids. V gave up 0 bases and J gave up 7 bases; unmatched junction bases: 2. Germline V gene lookup returns CDR1 SGHRS and CDR2 YFSETQ. TCRdb passed the 5' RACE reads through MiXCR, listing each CDR3 protein once. The profile shows approximately 280,000 distinct CDR3 sequences, 6.5% to 9.5% of them singletons. These records were also assigned to another study, of yellow fever vaccine responses in identical twins.

Sequencing was carried out using memory (CD45RO+) T cells sorted from blood. The V gene is TRBV5-1, the J gene TRBJ2-1, with 12 bases aligning to TRBD2. This receptor was identified in a woman aged 18-29 years in good health. CDR3 DNA: TGCGCCAGCAGCTTGGGGACTAGCGGGATGAATGAGCAGTTCTTC. This gives the protein CASSLGTSGMNEQFF.